The clone carrying this T cell receptor beta chain was seen repeatedly, ten times or more. Its target is unknown. This sample was included in a study of cytomegalovirus exposure and HLA in healthy donors. The germline gives CDR1 SGHDN, CDR2 FVKESK. The V end lost 0 bases, the J end lost 5 bases, and 16 bases lay between the germline ends. The CDR3 extends over 16 amino acids. Study-level results: Previously analyzed data showed that most TCR beta V segments were productive at a frequency of about 90% or about 30%.

Amplification used 60 Vbeta primers and 13 Jbeta primers. Repertoires were generated with immunoSEQ multiplex PCR, while TCRdb's copy carries only in-frame clones and drops some. In the table there are 87,000 or so clones, 7.6% of which are singletons. Sequencing input: PBMCs. The chain is built from TRBV14 and TRBJ2-5; D is perhaps TRBD2 (7 bases). The TCR originated in a man aged 50 to 59 in good health and CMV-seronegative. CDR3 loop: CASSQELGGLGETQYF. The CDR3 region has the DNA TGTGCCAGCAGCCAAGAACTCGGGGGGCTCGGGGAGACCCAGTACTTC.